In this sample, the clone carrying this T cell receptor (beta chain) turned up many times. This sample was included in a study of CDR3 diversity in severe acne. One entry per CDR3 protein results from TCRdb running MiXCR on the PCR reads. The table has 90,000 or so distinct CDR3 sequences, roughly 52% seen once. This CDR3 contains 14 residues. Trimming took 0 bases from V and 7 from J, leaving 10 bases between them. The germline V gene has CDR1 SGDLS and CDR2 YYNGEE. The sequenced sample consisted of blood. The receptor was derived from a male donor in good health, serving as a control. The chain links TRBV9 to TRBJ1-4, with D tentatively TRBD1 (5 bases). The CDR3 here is CASSVGQGGEKLFF. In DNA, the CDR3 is TGTGCCAGCAGCGTAGGCCAGGGAGGTGAAAAACTGTTTTTT. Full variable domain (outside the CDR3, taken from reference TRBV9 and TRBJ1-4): DSGVTQTPKHLITATGQRVTLRCSPRSGDLSVYWYQQSLDQGLQFLIQYYNGEERAKGNILERFSAQQFPDLHSELNLSSLELGDSALYFCASSVGQGGEKLFFGSGTQLSVL.